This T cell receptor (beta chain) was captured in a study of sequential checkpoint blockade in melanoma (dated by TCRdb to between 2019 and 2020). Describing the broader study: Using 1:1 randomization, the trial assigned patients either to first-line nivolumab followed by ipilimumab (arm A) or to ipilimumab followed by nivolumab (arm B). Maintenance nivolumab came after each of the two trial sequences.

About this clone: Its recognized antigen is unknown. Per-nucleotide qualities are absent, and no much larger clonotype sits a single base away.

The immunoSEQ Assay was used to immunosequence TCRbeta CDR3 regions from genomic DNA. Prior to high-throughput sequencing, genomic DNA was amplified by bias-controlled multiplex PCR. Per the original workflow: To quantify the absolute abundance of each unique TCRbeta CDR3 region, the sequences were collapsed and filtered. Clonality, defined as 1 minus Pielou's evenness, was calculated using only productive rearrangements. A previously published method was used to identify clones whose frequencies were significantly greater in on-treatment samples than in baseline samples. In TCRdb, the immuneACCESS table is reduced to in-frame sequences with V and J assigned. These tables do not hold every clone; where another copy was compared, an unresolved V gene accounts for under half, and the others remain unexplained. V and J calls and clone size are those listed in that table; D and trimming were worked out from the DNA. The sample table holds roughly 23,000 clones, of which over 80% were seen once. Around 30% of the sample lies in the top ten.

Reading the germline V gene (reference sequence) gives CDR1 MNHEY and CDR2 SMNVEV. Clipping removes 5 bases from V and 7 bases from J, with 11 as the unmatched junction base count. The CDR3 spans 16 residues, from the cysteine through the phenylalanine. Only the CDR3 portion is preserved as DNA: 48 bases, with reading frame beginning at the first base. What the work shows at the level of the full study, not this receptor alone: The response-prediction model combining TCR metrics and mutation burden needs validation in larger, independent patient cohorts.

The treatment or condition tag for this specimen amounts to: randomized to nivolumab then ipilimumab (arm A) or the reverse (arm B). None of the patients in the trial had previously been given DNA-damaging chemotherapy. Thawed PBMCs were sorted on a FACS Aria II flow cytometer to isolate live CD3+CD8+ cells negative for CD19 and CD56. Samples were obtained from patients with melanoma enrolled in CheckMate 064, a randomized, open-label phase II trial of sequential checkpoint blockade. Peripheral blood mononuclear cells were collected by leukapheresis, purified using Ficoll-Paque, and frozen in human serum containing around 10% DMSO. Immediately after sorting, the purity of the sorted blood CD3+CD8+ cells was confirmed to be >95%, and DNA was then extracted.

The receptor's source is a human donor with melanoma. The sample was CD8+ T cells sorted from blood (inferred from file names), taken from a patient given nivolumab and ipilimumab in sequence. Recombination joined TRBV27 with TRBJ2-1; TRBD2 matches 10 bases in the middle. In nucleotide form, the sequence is TGTGCCAGCAGTGCTTCTAGCGGGAGCTTTATGAATGAGCAGTTCTTC. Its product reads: CASSASSGSFMNEQFF.